The rows below give T cell receptor beta chains drawn from one sample of a study of glioma-infiltrating T cells after dendritic cell vaccination. The data were produced by immunoSEQ multiplex PCR, yet TCRdb's version contains in-frame clones alone and is incomplete. The data show 70,000 to 100,000 clones, roughly 87% seen once. Material: blood, obtained after dendritic cell vaccination. These receptor sequences come from a human donor with glioblastoma. Each CDR3 is given with its conserved first and last residue. D genes are given only for firm matches. Only part of the rows carry a size: once, few, many, or a class if the clone is expanded.

j_call v_call clone_size d_call cdr3_nt cdr3_aa
TRBJ2-1 TRBV11-2 NA NA TGTGCCAGCAGCCCTGGCCGGGTTGAGCAGTTCTTC CASSPGRVEQFF
TRBJ1-2 TRBV28 once NA TGTGCCAGCACCCCCCCGGGGGTGAACTATGGCTACACCTTC CASTPPGVNYGYTF
TRBJ2-3 TRBV5-1 NA NA TGCGCCAGCAGCCCTCATTCGGGGGAACCAGATACGCAGTATTTT CASSPHSGEPDTQYF
TRBJ1-5 TRBV2 NA TRBD1 TGTGCCAGCAGTGAGGACAGGGGTGTTCAGCCCCAGCATTTT CASSEDRGVQPQHF
TRBJ1-1 TRBV7-9 NA TRBD1 TGTGCCAGCAGCCGCGGACAGGGGGCGGCGAACACTGAAGCTTTCTTT CASSRGQGAANTEAFF
TRBJ2-7 TRBV5-6 NA TRBD1 TGTGCCAGCAGCTTGCAGGACAGGGCTCCCGAGCAGTACTTC CASSLQDRAPEQYF
TRBJ2-7 TRBV19 NA TRBD2 TGTGCCAACCGAACAGCGGGGGCCGGCTACGAGCAGTACTTC CANRTAGAGYEQYF
TRBJ1-6 TRBV5-6 NA NA TGTGCCAGCAGCTTGGCGTGGCTTGCGGAGGGGTTTGATTCACCCCTCCACTTT CASSLAWLAEGFDSPLHF
TRBJ1-1 TRBV5-1 NA NA TGCGCCAGCAGCTTGGACGCACAGGGAACTGAAGCTTTCTTT CASSLDAQGTEAFF
TRBJ2-7 TRBV7-9 once NA TGTGCCAGCAGCTTAGCCGGGGACGAGCAGTACTTC CASSLAGDEQYF
TRBJ2-7 TRBV7-2 NA NA TGTGCCAGCAGCTTATCAGTACCATCCTACGAGCAGTACTTC CASSLSVPSYEQYF
TRBJ2-5 TRBV5-4 NA TRBD1 TGTGCCAGCAGCTCCCGGGACAGGGAAGGAGAGACCCAGTACTTC CASSSRDREGETQYF
TRBJ1-4 TRBV19 NA TRBD1 TGTGCCAGTAGTATAGCTACGGGACAGGACTCAACTAATGAAAAACTGTTTTTT CASSIATGQDSTNEKLFF
TRBJ1-1 TRBV5-1 many TRBD1 TGCGCCAGCAGCCAAGGACAGGGCGTCTCTGAAGCTTTCTTT CASSQGQGVSEAFF
TRBJ2-2 TRBV14 NA TRBD2 TGTGCCAGCAGCTATAGCGGGGCTTCACTAAACACCGGGGAGCTGTTTTTT CASSYSGASLNTGELFF
TRBJ1-1 TRBV18 NA NA TGTGCCAGCTCACCAAGGGGGAACACTGAAGCTTTCTTT CASSPRGNTEAFF
TRBJ1-2 TRBV15 NA TRBD1 TGTGCCACCAGCAGATCGGATCGACAGGGGAGTGGCGGCTACACCTTC CATSRSDRQGSGGYTF
TRBJ2-1 TRBV7-2 NA NA TGTGCCAGCAGCTCCCGCGGGCCGGGGGATGGCAATGAGCAGTTCTTC CASSSRGPGDGNEQFF
TRBJ1-1 TRBV4-2 NA NA TGTGCCAGCAGTGGCATACGGACAGTAACTGAAGCTTTCTTT CASSGIRTVTEAFF
TRBJ2-6 TRBV5-1 NA NA TGCGCCAGCAGCTTGGGCGACGGGAGCCCTGGGGCCAACGTCCTGACTTTC CASSLGDGSPGANVLTF
TRBJ2-3 TRBV5-1 NA TRBD2 TGCGCCAGCAGCTTGGAAGGACTAGCGGGGGAGCCTAGCACAGATACGCAGTATTTT CASSLEGLAGEPSTDTQYF
TRBJ1-1 TRBV18 NA TRBD1 TGTGCCAGCTTCCAGAGCCGGGACAGTGAAGCTTTCTTT CASFQSRDSEAFF
TRBJ2-7 TRBV5-5 few TRBD1 TGTGCCAGCAGCTCACCGGGACAGGGCCTCGAGCAGTACTTC CASSSPGQGLEQYF
TRBJ1-1 TRBV7-2 once NA TGTGCCAGCAGCATCTCGGGGGTTCGGACTGAAGCTTTCTTT CASSISGVRTEAFF
TRBJ2-5 TRBV30 NA NA TGTGCCTGGAGTGTACGGGAGACCCAGTACTTC CAWSVRETQYF
TRBJ1-2 TRBV4-1 NA NA TGCGCCAGCAGCCAAGACGCGGATGGCTATGGCTACACCTTC CASSQDADGYGYTF
TRBJ1-2 TRBV29-1 NA NA TGCAGCGTTGAAGGCGGGACCGGTGGCTACACCTTC CSVEGGTGGYTF
TRBJ2-5 TRBV6-6 NA TRBD2 TGTGCCAGCAGTTATGCTAGCGGGTTGCTAGAGACCCAGTACTTC CASSYASGLLETQYF
TRBJ2-7 TRBV2 NA NA TGTGCCAGCAGTGATCCGGTAGGGCAGGGAGGAGGCTACGAGCAGTACTTC CASSDPVGQGGGYEQYF
TRBJ1-2 TRBV5-6 few NA TGTGCCAGCAGCCCGCTGTCAGGGGCAGAAGGCTACACCTTC CASSPLSGAEGYTF
TRBJ2-1 TRBV6-6 NA TRBD2 TGTGCCAGCAGTTACTCAACGCGGGGGGGCCGAAATGAGCAGTTCTTC CASSYSTRGGRNEQFF
TRBJ2-7 TRBV5-1 NA NA TGCGCCAGCACCACGGGTGGTGGAACCGAGCAGTACTTC CASTTGGGTEQYF
TRBJ2-7 TRBV6-1 NA TRBD1 TGTGCCAGCAGGGCCGGGACAGGGGGCGGGTACGAGCAGTACTTC CASRAGTGGGYEQYF
TRBJ1-3 TRBV5-4 once NA TGTGCCAGCAGCTTGGAATTTAACGCTCCTGAGGATGGAAACACCATATATTTT CASSLEFNAPEDGNTIYF
TRBJ1-4 TRBV18 once NA TGTGCCAGCTCACCTCGGGGCGGGGCTGAAAAACTGTTTTTT CASSPRGGAEKLFF
TRBJ2-5 TRBV19 NA TRBD1 TGTGCCAGTAGTATAGAGACAGGGATCGGGGAGACCCAGTACTTC CASSIETGIGETQYF
TRBJ1-5 TRBV5-1 NA NA TGCGCCAGCAGCGCAGGCACCCCTCCATATAGCAATCAGCCCCAGCATTTT CASSAGTPPYSNQPQHF
TRBJ2-1 TRBV5-4 few TRBD2 TGTGCCAGCAGTGACAGCGGGGGTGAGCAGTTCTTC CASSDSGGEQFF
TRBJ1-1 TRBV6-1 NA NA TGTGCCAGCAGTGAAGCAATAGGAGACACTGAAGCTTTCTTT CASSEAIGDTEAFF
TRBJ1-1 TRBV6-1 NA TRBD1 TGTGCCAGCAGTGACCCTACTCAGGGGGCCGTCACTGAAGCTTTCTTT CASSDPTQGAVTEAFF
TRBJ1-4 TRBV5-1 NA NA TGCGCCAGCAGGTCGGACATCCGAACAACTAATGAAAAACTGTTTTTT CASRSDIRTTNEKLFF
TRBJ2-1 TRBV14 NA TRBD2 TGTGCCAGCAGCTCTCACCGACTAGCGGGGGGCTACAATGAGCAGTTCTTC CASSSHRLAGGYNEQFF
TRBJ2-5 TRBV4-1 NA NA TGCGCCAGCAGCCAAGTGGCACAAGAGACCCAGTACTTC CASSQVAQETQYF
TRBJ1-2 TRBV30 NA TRBD1 TGTGCCTGGAGTCGGACAGGGAACTCCTTGTATGGCTACACCTTC CAWSRTGNSLYGYTF
TRBJ2-1 TRBV7-8 NA TRBD2 TGTGCCAGCAGCTTAAGCGGGTTGGGAGGGTCCTACAATGAGCAGTTCTTC CASSLSGLGGSYNEQFF
TRBJ1-2 TRBV4-1 NA TRBD1 TGCGCCAGCAGCCAACGATCCGGGACAGGCTATGGCTACACCTTC CASSQRSGTGYGYTF
TRBJ2-5 TRBV6-1 NA NA TGTGCCAGCAGTGAAGCCATCGGGGAGACCCAGTACTTC CASSEAIGETQYF
TRBJ2-7 TRBV5-6 NA NA TGTGCCACCACGAGGACAGAAGACTCCTACGAGCAGTACTTC CATTRTEDSYEQYF
TRBJ1-2 TRBV6-6 NA NA TGTGCCAGTCGCAGGGTATGGTGGGGCTACACCTTC CASRRVWWGYTF
TRBJ2-7 TRBV2 NA NA TGTGCCAGCAGGCAGACAGAGTTCGCCCTCGAGCAGTACTTC CASRQTEFALEQYF
TRBJ1-2 TRBV10-3 NA NA TGTGCCATCAGTGAGGTAGCACCTTATGGCTACACCTTC CAISEVAPYGYTF
TRBJ2-7 TRBV2 once TRBD1 TGTGCCAGCAGTGAAGGGACCGGGACAGAATCCTACGAGCAGTACTTC CASSEGTGTESYEQYF
TRBJ2-1 TRBV7-2 NA NA TGTGCCCTCGGGGAGGGGGGAGGCGAGCAGTTCTTC CALGEGGGEQFF
TRBJ1-1 TRBV4-1 NA TRBD1 TGCGCCAGCAGCCAACCCGACAGGGAAATCGGCGAAGCTTTCTTT CASSQPDREIGEAFF